A single sample gave rise to the 21 T cell receptor beta chains below, sequenced in a study of identical twins. Each CDR3 protein is one row after TCRdb ran MiXCR on the 5' RACE reads. The sample records approximately 350,000 distinct CDR3 sequences, around an eighth being singletons. This same sample was also part of a study on yellow fever vaccine responses in identical twins.

Sequencing was carried out using CD8+ T cells sorted from blood. Every receptor here comes from a young woman in good health.

This clonotype appeared a few times. J is TRBJ1-2 and V is TRBV2; a possible D gene is TRBD1 (5 bases). The CDR3 totals 17 residues. V was clipped by 8 bases and J by 3 bases, with 25 bases between them. Looked up from germline, CDR1 is SNHLY and CDR2 is FYNNEI. CDR3 DNA sequence: TGTGCCAGCGATATCTGGCAGGGAGGAGTACCGTACTATGGCTACACCTTC. The encoded protein is CASDIWQGGVPYYGYTF. The full variable domain, rest sourced from reference TRBV2 and TRBJ1-2, is EPEVTQTPSHQVTQMGQEVILRCVPISNHLYFYWYRQILGQKVEFLVSFYNNEISEKSEIFDDQFSVERPDGSNFTLKIRSTKLEDSAMYFCASDIWQGGVPYYGYTFGSGTRLTVV.

In DNA form, the CDR3 reads TGCAGTGCTAGAGACGCAGATCAGCCCCAGCATTTT. This gives the protein CSARDADQPQHF. The chain joins TRBV20-1 to TRBJ1-5; D is ambiguous. In germline, CDR1 is DFQATT, CDR2 SNEGSKA (reference sequence). The V end lost 0 bases, the J end lost 5 bases, and 5 bases lay between the germline ends. This CDR3 is built from 12 residues.

This clonotype was counted between two and nine times. The gene calls are TRBV2 and TRBJ1-1; 9 bases line up with TRBD1. CDR1 and CDR2 from the germline V gene are SNHLY and FYNNEI. The CDR3 has 14 amino acids. The ends lost 8 bases at V and 4 bases at J; junction bases unmatched: 8. CDR3 sequence reads: CASGWDRAGTEAFF. CDR3 in DNA: TGTGCCAGCGGCTGGGACAGGGCGGGCACTGAAGCTTTCTTT.

This clonotype appeared a few times. The chain has TRBV7-2 and TRBJ2-1, with 8 positions matching TRBD1. V dropped 7 bases and J dropped 2; count of bases not matched to a gene: 4. Germline V gives CDR1 SGHTA, CDR2 FQGNSA. The CDR3 extends over 14 amino acids. The CDR3 protein is CASNAGQAYNEQFF. In DNA, the CDR3 is TGTGCCAGCAATGCGGGACAGGCCTACAATGAGCAGTTCTTC. The entire variable domain, with the rest obtained from reference TRBV7-2 and TRBJ2-1, is as follows: GAGVSQSPSNKVTEKGKDVELRCDPISGHTALYWYRQSLGQGLEFLIYFQGNSAPDKSGLPSDRFSAERTGGSVSTLTIQRTQQEDSAVYLCASNAGQAYNEQFFGPGTRLTVL.

The chain is built from TRBV2 and TRBJ1-2, with unresolved D. V was trimmed by 9 bases and J by 8 bases, leaving 16 bases between them. The CDR3 has 12 amino acids. Germline loops: CDR1 SNHLY, CDR2 FYNNEI. The CDR3, as DNA: TGTGCCAGACCCGCCACCGTCGAGGGCTACACCTTC. It specifies CARPATVEGYTF.

This clonotype was observed many times. The gene calls are TRBV3-1 and TRBJ2-2, with 7 bases lining up with TRBD2. This CDR3 contains 16 residues. V trimming: 5 bases; J trimming: 4 bases; junction bases outside the gene matches: 10. Germline loops: CDR1 LGHDT, CDR2 YNNKEL (reference sequence). This CDR3 is CASSNAWEGRTGELFF. CDR3 coding DNA: TGTGCCAGCAGCAACGCTTGGGAGGGTCGCACCGGGGAGCTGTTTTTT.

V gene TRBV27 combines with J gene TRBJ2-5, with 7 positions matching TRBD2. Germline lookup yields CDR1 MNHEY and CDR2 SMNVEV (reference sequence). Germline trimming cut 1 base from V and 3 bases from J; bases unmatched to any gene: 5. The CDR3 sequence is 15 residues long. CDR3 residues: CASSLFGLVEETQYF. CDR3 nucleotides: TGTGCCAGCAGTTTATTCGGACTAGTCGAAGAGACCCAGTACTTC.

This clonotype was detected ten times or more. The chain combines TRBV12-3 or TRBV12-4 with TRBJ2-1, with a tentative D call TRBD1 (6 bases). CDR3 length equals 14 residues. V gave up 5 bases and J gave up 6 bases, with 14 bases separating them. The CDR3 sequence is CASSPGTPGNEQFF. Here the CDR3 DNA reads TGTGCCAGCAGTCCCGGGACACCGGGCAATGAGCAGTTCTTC.

This clonotype has a handful of counts. This chain links TRBV28 with TRBJ2-1, with TRBD2 as a possible D gene (5 bases). The CDR3 is made up of 15 amino acids. V was clipped by 6 bases and J by 2 bases, with 14 bases between them. Germline CDR1 and CDR2: MDHEN and SYDVKM. The CDR3 coding sequence is TGTGCCAGCAGCGGAGCGGTCCCTGCCTACAATGAGCAGTTCTTC. Its protein product is CASSGAVPAYNEQFF. The full variable domain, completed using reference TRBV28 and TRBJ2-1, is DVKVTQSSRYLVKRTGEKVFLECVQDMDHENMFWYRQDPGLGLRLIYFSYDVKMKEKGDIPEGYSVSREKKERFSLILESASTNQTSMYLCASSGAVPAYNEQFFGPGTRLTVL.

This clonotype was detected a few times. This chain uses TRBV5-6 with TRBJ2-1; 11 bases line up with TRBD2. The V gene's germline CDR1 is SGHDT and CDR2 YYEEEE. This CDR3 spans 16 amino acids. The V and J ends lost 3 bases and 8 bases, in that order; junction bases with no gene match: 10. The CDR3 sequence is CASSWATSGRGDEQFF. CDR3 DNA: TGTGCCAGCAGCTGGGCCACTAGCGGGAGAGGGGATGAGCAGTTCTTC.

This clonotype has just a few counts. Here the CDR3 reads CASSQDTPGQGFNYGYTF. The CDR3 region has the DNA TGTGCCAGCAGCCAAGATACACCGGGACAGGGATTTAACTATGGCTACACCTTC. The chain recombines TRBV14 with TRBJ1-2, with 9 bases that match TRBD1. From germline, CDR1 is SGHDN and CDR2 FVKESK. V shed 0 bases, J shed 1 base, and the junction held 9 bases outside the gene matches. This CDR3 comprises 18 residues.

The chain links TRBV28 to TRBJ1-5; D is possibly TRBD1 (6 bases). The CDR3 length is 14 residues. Germline V CDR1 and CDR2: MDHEN, SYDVKM. Trimming took off 5 bases at V and 4 bases at J, with 12 bases between the two ends. As DNA, the CDR3 is TGTGCCAGCAGTGGATCTACAGGGAATCAGCCCCAGCATTTT. This translates into CASSGSTGNQPQHF. Full variable domain (remainder filled in from reference TRBV28 and TRBJ1-5): DVKVTQSSRYLVKRTGEKVFLECVQDMDHENMFWYRQDPGLGLRLIYFSYDVKMKEKGDIPEGYSVSREKKERFSLILESASTNQTSMYLCASSGSTGNQPQHFGDGTRLSIL.

The CDR3 sequence: CASSDSFNQPQHF. The CDR3 DNA follows: TGTGCCAGCAGCGACAGCTTTAATCAGCCCCAGCATTTT. The chain links TRBV6-1 to TRBJ1-5, with TRBD1 as a possible D gene (5 bases). The CDR3 loop spans 13 amino acids. Trimming stripped 6 bases from V and 4 bases from J, with 10 bases between. Germline CDR1 reads MNHNS; CDR2 reads SASEGT.

The chain is built from TRBV5-4 and TRBJ2-1; the match to TRBD2 covers 13 bases. The CDR3 is 15 residues long. V lost 0 bases to trimming and J lost 9 bases; unmatched junction nucleotides: 3. The V gene's germline CDR1 is SGHNT and CDR2 YYREEE (reference sequence). In DNA form, the CDR3 reads TGTGCCAGCAGCTTGGGGGGACTAGCGGGACCTGAGCAGTTCTTC. Translated, it gives CASSLGGLAGPEQFF.

This clonotype was detected a few times. V is TRBV7-9 and J is TRBJ1-1, with D maybe TRBD1 (5 bases). CDR3 length equals 16 residues. Germline loops: CDR1 SEHNR, CDR2 FQNEAQ (reference sequence). The V end was cut by 2 bases, the J end by 1 base, with 14 bases between. CDR3 nucleotide sequence: TGTGCCAGCAGCTTATTCGAAGCAGGGCCGAACACTGAAGCTTTCTTT. Translating it yields CASSLFEAGPNTEAFF.

This clonotype was recorded a few times. This chain links TRBV5-1 with TRBJ2-5, with D possibly being TRBD1 (6 bases). The CDR3 runs 15 residues. Between the trimmed V and J ends, which lost 0 bases and 5 bases, there was a span of 14 bases. CDR1 is SGHRS and CDR2 is YFSETQ in the germline V gene. The CDR3 loop reads CASSLGAGDMETQYF. The CDR3 nucleotides are TGCGCCAGCAGCTTGGGGGCAGGGGACATGGAGACCCAGTACTTC. The variable domain in full, completed from reference TRBV5-1 and TRBJ2-5, reads KAGVTQTPRYLIKTRGQQVTLSCSPISGHRSVSWYQQTPGQGLQFLFEYFSETQRNKGNFPGRFSGRQFSNSRSEMNVSTLELGDSALYLCASSLGAGDMETQYFGPGTRLLVL.

The V and J genes are TRBV10-3 and TRBJ1-1; TRBD1 aligns across 7 bases. This CDR3 is 14 amino acids long. Unmatched junction bases numbered 9, after V lost 11 bases and J lost 0 bases. CDR1 is ENHRY, CDR2 SYGVKD, per germline. The CDR3 here is CAAMTGTMNTEAFF. CDR3 bases: TGTGCCGCCATGACAGGGACCATGAACACTGAAGCTTTCTTT.

This clonotype showed up just a few times. This chain connects TRBV28 to TRBJ1-6; D may be TRBD1 (5 bases). Germline V gene lookup returns CDR1 MDHEN and CDR2 SYDVKM. This CDR3 spans 14 amino acids. Trimming took off 8 bases at V and 8 bases at J, with 16 bases between the two ends. In DNA, the CDR3 is TGTGCCAGCGAGGCCACCGAGGGGTATTCACCCCTCCACTTT. Translated, it gives CASEATEGYSPLHF.

The sample holds a few counts of this clonotype. The DNA of the CDR3 is TGTGCCAGCAGTTTGAGGGGGACTATGTACGAGCAGTACGTC. Protein product: CASSLRGTMYEQYV. This chain uses TRBV28 with TRBJ2-7; TRBD2 might be the D (7 bases). The CDR3 sequence is 14 residues long. V dropped 3 bases and J dropped 4 bases, with 13 bases sitting between them. The germline V gene has CDR1 MDHEN and CDR2 SYDVKM.

This clonotype occurred a few times. The chain has TRBV6-1 and TRBJ2-5; 8 nucleotides match TRBD2. V lost 6 bases and J lost 3; bases outside the gene matches: 6. In germline, CDR1 is MNHNS, CDR2 SASEGT. The CDR3 extends over 14 amino acids. This CDR3 reads CASSRTSSKETQYF. The CDR3 nucleotides are TGTGCCAGCAGCCGGACTAGCTCGAAAGAGACCCAGTACTTC.

The J gene is TRBJ2-2, the V gene TRBV7-8, with 13 bases aligning to TRBD2. The CDR3 spans 17 residues. Germline V gene data show CDR1 as SGHVS and CDR2 as FQNEAQ. With V trimmed by 5 bases and J by 4 bases, 7 bases remained unmatched. The CDR3 DNA sequence: TGTGCCAGCAGCATTAGGACTAGCGGGGGAGTCACCGGGGAGCTGTTTTTT. Translating gives CASSIRTSGGVTGELFF.